The 29 T cell receptor beta chains below all came from one sample that was sequenced in a study of shared clonotypes between healthy human individuals. Using immunoSEQ multiplex PCR, the repertoire was profiled, and TCRdb retains in-frame clones only, with some absent. Among some 490,000 clones listed, about 85% were seen once. Material: PBMCs. The receptor set was obtained from a woman aged 40 to 50 in good health. Some clones in this sample may be carry-over from other donors' samples.

The V gene is TRBV14, the J gene TRBJ2-1, with D maybe TRBD2 (6 bases). Trimming removed 0 bases at V and 10 bases at J, with 10 bases between. The CDR3 is made up of 13 amino acids. Germline-derived CDR1 and CDR2 are SGHDN and FVKESK. Here the CDR3 reads CASSQDWRGEQFF. The CDR3, as DNA: TGTGCCAGCAGCCAAGATTGGAGGGGAGAGCAGTTCTTC.

J is TRBJ1-2 and V is TRBV10-2; D gene ambiguous. Trimming cost V 3 bases and J 7 bases, with 12 bases left between them. Germline-derived CDR1 and CDR2 are WSHSY and SAAADI. CDR3 length: 13 residues. DNA for the CDR3: TGCGCCAGCAGTGAACTGGATCCCACTGGCTACACCTTC. It encodes CASSELDPTGYTF.

The chain combines TRBV20-1 with TRBJ2-5; D not resolved. The CDR3 runs to 11 residues. The V end was cut by 5 bases, the J end by 5 bases, with 9 bases between. Per germline, CDR1 DFQATT and CDR2 SNEGSKA (reference sequence). CDR3 amino acids: CSASPSETQYF. Written as DNA, the CDR3 is TGCAGTGCTTCCCCCTCGGAGACCCAGTACTTC.

A single count supports this clone. Here the CDR3 reads CASSLQGFDEQYF. The CDR3 DNA reads as TGCGCCAGCAGCTTACAGGGTTTCGACGAGCAGTACTTC. The chain recombines TRBV5-1 with TRBJ2-7, with D perhaps matching TRBD1 (6 bases). CDR1 is SGHRS and CDR2 is YFSETQ in the germline V gene. The V end lost 2 bases, the J end lost 5 bases, and 11 bases lay between the germline ends. The CDR3 length is 13 residues. Full variable domain (outside the CDR3, taken from reference TRBV5-1 and TRBJ2-7): KAGVTQTPRYLIKTRGQQVTLSCSPISGHRSVSWYQQTPGQGLQFLFEYFSETQRNKGNFPGRFSGRQFSNSRSEMNVSTLELGDSALYLCASSLQGFDEQYFGPGTRLTVT.

At least ten counts were recorded for this clone. J is TRBJ2-6 and V is TRBV5-4; unclear D gene. V lost 0 bases to trimming and J lost 0 bases, with 4 bases between them. Germline CDR1 reads SGHNT; CDR2 reads YYREEE (reference sequence). The CDR3 loop spans 15 amino acids. The CDR3 DNA sequence: TGTGCCAGCAGCTTGGGTCCCTCTGGGGCCAACGTCCTGACTTTC. Its protein product is CASSLGPSGANVLTF.

The genes are TRBV28 and TRBJ2-7; TRBD2 aligns across 9 bases. CDR3 size: 14 residues. V lost 6 bases to trimming and J lost 0 bases; unmatched junction nucleotides: 3. Looked up from germline, CDR1 is MDHEN and CDR2 is SYDVKM. The CDR3 protein is CASRAGGSSYEQYF. CDR3 nucleotides: TGTGCCAGCAGAGCGGGAGGCTCCTCCTACGAGCAGTACTTC.

Points on this clone: A far larger clone differs by one base, so this is likely a read error. This rearrangement joins TRBV5-1 to TRBJ1-5; weak D call: TRBD1 (6 bases). Trimming removed 2 bases at V and 7 bases at J, with 16 bases between. Per the germline V gene, CDR1 is SGHRS and CDR2 is YFSETQ. This CDR3 contains 15 residues. The chain's CDR3 is CASSLSNRVRQPQHF. CDR3 nucleotides: TGCGCCAGCAGCTTAAGCAACAGGGTTCGCCAGCCCCAGCATTTT.

With regard to this clone: With a far larger clone one base away, a read error is the likely cause. Other nucleotide sequences from this sample produce the same CDR3. The genes are TRBV11-2 and TRBJ2-2; D gene uncertain. Trimming shortened V by 9 bases and J by 6 bases, and 20 bases separated the two germline ends. This CDR3 has 15 residues. Germline V CDR1 and CDR2: SGHAT, FQNNGV. DNA of the CDR3: TGTGCCAGGCTTCGTCCTCCGGTTCGCGCCGGGGAGCTGTTTTTT. Protein: CARLRPPVRAGELFF. The variable domain in full, with the rest retrieved from reference TRBV11-2 and TRBJ2-2, is EAGVAQSPRYKIIEKRQSVAFWCNPISGHATLYWYQQILGQGPKLLIQFQNNGVVDDSQLPKDRFSAERLKGVDSTLKIQPAKLEDSAVYLCARLRPPVRAGELFFGEGSRLTVL.

The chain couples TRBV2 to TRBJ2-3; 12 bases agree with TRBD2. Germline values: CDR1 SNHLY, CDR2 FYNNEI. Trimming cost V 3 bases and J 0 bases; bases outside gene matches: 13. The CDR3 totals 20 residues. This CDR3 is CASSEWTSGIEGSSTDTQYF. The CDR3 DNA is TGTGCCAGCAGTGAGTGGACTAGCGGGATAGAGGGGTCTAGCACAGATACGCAGTATTTT.

The genes are TRBV6-4 and TRBJ1-5; D unresolved. Germline V gives CDR1 MRHNA, CDR2 SNTAGT. Trimming left V 5 bases short and J 3 bases short, with 8 bases between. This CDR3 is 13 amino acids long. In nucleotides, the CDR3 is TGTGCCAGCAGTCCCGAGCTCAATCAGCCCCAGCATTTT. This gives the protein CASSPELNQPQHF.

The J gene is TRBJ2-7, the V gene TRBV10-2, with no clear D. CDR3 length: 15 amino acids. V was pared by 0 bases and J by 0 bases, with 9 bases between. Germline-derived CDR1 and CDR2 are WSHSY and SAAADI. CDR3 in DNA: TGCGCCAGCAGTGAGTCGGGTGGGCCCTCCTACGAGCAGTACTTC. This gives the protein CASSESGGPSYEQYF.

The chain recombines TRBV7-9 with TRBJ2-3; D unclear. CDR3 length: 12 amino acids. V lost 5 bases and J 4 bases, leaving 7 bases between the germline ends. Germline CDR1 is SEHNR and CDR2 is FQNEAQ (reference sequence). The CDR3 DNA follows: TGTGCCAGCAGCCAAGAGTCAGATACGCAGTATTTT. Its translation: CASSQESDTQYF.

The genes are TRBV5-1 and TRBJ2-1; D not resolved. Trimming removed 6 bases at V and 0 bases at J, with 4 bases between. This CDR3 is built from 12 residues. Germline V CDR1 and CDR2: SGHRS, YFSETQ. The CDR3 bases are TGCGCCAGCATAAGCTCCTACAATGAGCAGTTCTTC. Translated, it gives CASISSYNEQFF.

This clone appeared a single time. A much larger clone differs by one base, so this may be a read error. This same CDR3 is encoded by further DNA sequences in the sample. Here the CDR3 reads CASSLGQTSGADTQYF. The CDR3, as DNA: TGCGCCAGCAGCCTCGGACAGACTAGCGGGGCAGATACGCAGTATTTT. V is TRBV5-1 and J is TRBJ2-3; 11 bases fit TRBD2. With V trimmed by 4 bases and J by 4 bases, 8 bases remained unmatched. This CDR3 comprises 16 residues. Germline values: CDR1 SGHRS, CDR2 YFSETQ.

The chain combines TRBV5-6 with TRBJ1-1; no reliable D call. CDR1 and CDR2 (germline): SGHDT, YYEEEE. The V gene lost 1 base and the J gene lost 1 base, with 11 bases spanning the gap. CDR3 length: 15 amino acids. The CDR3 spells CASSLRVVPNTEAFF. The CDR3 DNA follows: TGTGCCAGCAGCTTGCGGGTAGTACCGAACACTGAAGCTTTCTTT.

V gene TRBV11-2 combines with J gene TRBJ2-3; 10 nucleotides line up with TRBD2. CDR1 is SGHAT and CDR2 is FQNNGV in the germline V gene. Germline trimming cut 4 bases from V and 1 base from J; bases unmatched to any gene: 11. This CDR3 spans 18 amino acids. CDR3 loop: CASSWHVAGGRGTDTQYF. In nucleotides, the CDR3 is TGTGCCAGCAGCTGGCACGTAGCGGGAGGCAGGGGCACAGATACGCAGTATTTT.

The gene calls are TRBV5-1 and TRBJ2-5, with TRBD2 as a possible D gene (5 bases). Germline V lookup: CDR1 SGHRS, CDR2 YFSETQ. CDR3 length: 14 amino acids. V was cut by 6 bases and J by 5 bases, with 17 bases left in between. This CDR3 is CASTRGSDGETQYF. CDR3 bases: TGCGCCAGCACCCGGGGTAGTGATGGGGAGACCCAGTACTTC.

A word on this clone: This is likely an artifact of a read error, given a far larger clone one base away. This rearrangement joins TRBV1 to TRBJ1-2. TRBV1 represents a pseudogene. This CDR3 has 13 amino acids. The CDR3 DNA reads as TGCACCAGCATTGTGCGAAAGACCTATGGCTACGCCTTC. Translation: CTSIVRKTYGYAF.

Comments on this clone: This same CDR3 is encoded by further DNA sequences in the sample. The gene calls are TRBV5-4 and TRBJ2-7; 11 bases line up with TRBD1. The CDR3 extends over 14 amino acids. Germline V gives CDR1 SGHNT, CDR2 YYREEE (reference sequence). V trimming: 1 base; J trimming: 4 bases; junction bases outside the gene matches: 1. CDR3 region: CASSLRDRGYEQYF. CDR3 DNA: TGTGCCAGCAGCTTGCGGGACAGGGGGTACGAGCAGTACTTC. Looking up the rest from reference TRBV5-4 and TRBJ2-7 gives the full variable domain: ETGVTQSPTHLIKTRGQQVTLRCSSQSGHNTVSWYQQALGQGPQFIFQYYREEENGRGNFPPRFSGLQFPNYSSELNVNALELDDSALYLCASSLRDRGYEQYFGPGTRLTVT.

For the CDR3, the DNA is TGCGCCAGCAGCTCGCCGGTTGGTGTCAAGTTGGTAGAGACCCAGTACTTC. Its protein is CASSSPVGVKLVETQYF. The J gene is TRBJ2-5, the V gene TRBV5-1, with D uncertain. Trimming shortened V by 3 bases and J by 4 bases, and 22 bases separated the two germline ends. The CDR3 is 17 residues long. Germline V lookup: CDR1 SGHRS, CDR2 YFSETQ. The entire variable domain, with the rest obtained from reference TRBV5-1 and TRBJ2-5, is as follows: KAGVTQTPRYLIKTRGQQVTLSCSPISGHRSVSWYQQTPGQGLQFLFEYFSETQRNKGNFPGRFSGRQFSNSRSEMNVSTLELGDSALYLCASSSPVGVKLVETQYFGPGTRLLVL.

Comments on this clone: This probably arose from a read error, given a far larger clone one base away. The sample holds other DNA sequences that translate to the same CDR3. V usage is TRBV30 and J usage is TRBJ2-1; TRBD2 agrees at 8 bases. The junction had 6 bases not matched to a gene; V was cut back by 1 base and J by 10 bases. The CDR3 has 13 residues. Germline CDR1 GTSNPN, CDR2 SVGIG (reference sequence). CDR3: CAWSAAGEYEQFF. The DNA of the CDR3 is TGTGCCTGGAGTGCAGCGGGAGAGTACGAGCAGTTCTTC.

The chain is built from TRBV28 and TRBJ1-2; D is unresolved. Germline V gene data show CDR1 as MDHEN and CDR2 as SYDVKM. The V and J ends lost 3 bases and 7 bases respectively, with 9 bases between them. The length of the CDR3 is 12 residues. This CDR3 is CASSFGRVGYTF. DNA for the CDR3: TGTGCCAGCAGTTTTGGGCGTGTTGGCTACACCTTC.

The chain links TRBV19 to TRBJ2-5; the match to TRBD2 covers 10 bases. Germline CDR1 is LNHDA and CDR2 is SQIVND (reference sequence). The CDR3 runs 13 residues. After removal of 5 bases from V and 5 bases from J, the junction contained 2 bases not matched to a gene. CDR3 coding DNA: TGTGCCAGTAGTGATAGCGGGAGGGAGACCCAGTACTTC. It translates to CASSDSGRETQYF.

With regard to this clone: This is likely an artifact of a read error, given a far larger clone one base away. This chain links TRBV27 with TRBJ2-7; unclear D gene. CDR3 length: 13 residues. Germline-derived CDR1 and CDR2 are MNHEY and SMNVEV (reference sequence). Trimming stripped 5 bases from V and 5 bases from J, with 13 bases between. The CDR3 DNA reads TGTGCCAGCAGTACCGGACGAGCGAACGAGCAGTACTTC. This sequence encodes CASSTGRANEQYF.

This clone appeared once. It is likely a read error: a sequence one base away is far more abundant. The chain is built from TRBV19 and TRBJ1-2, with a weak D call TRBD1 (5 bases). The CDR3 covers 12 residues. Germline lookup yields CDR1 LNHDA and CDR2 SQIVND (reference sequence). The CDR3 loop is CACSREGYGYTF. The CDR3 DNA follows: TGTGCCTGTAGCAGGGAGGGGTATGGCTACACCTTC.

The V gene is TRBV6-5, the J gene TRBJ1-4; D gene uncertain. The germline V gene has CDR1 MNHEY and CDR2 SVGAGI. V gave up 5 bases and J gave up 0 bases, with 10 bases separating them. The CDR3 is 15 amino acids. Written as DNA, the CDR3 is TGTGCCAGCAGTCGATTCGTTGCAACTAATGAAAAACTGTTTTTT. Translating it yields CASSRFVATNEKLFF.

The chain employs TRBV7-8 and TRBJ1-2; the D is unclear. This CDR3 has 14 residues. Germline V gives CDR1 SGHVS, CDR2 FQNEAQ. Trimming pared 5 bases from V and 4 bases from J, leaving 14 bases between. CDR3 in DNA: TGTGCCAGCAGCCCAGGCGGAATCCTCTATGGCTACACCTTC. It codes for CASSPGGILYGYTF.

V gene TRBV19 combines with J gene TRBJ2-7, with D tentatively TRBD1 (7 bases). V was cut by 7 bases and J by 6 bases, with 13 bases left in between. The CDR3 consists of 12 residues. Germline lookup yields CDR1 LNHDA and CDR2 SQIVND (reference sequence). CDR3 DNA: TGTGCCAGTAATCACAGGGGAGGCGAGCAGTACTTC. Its protein product is CASNHRGGEQYF.

Of note for this clone: A single base is all that separates this from a far larger clone, so a read error is likely. The V and J genes are TRBV6-6 and TRBJ1-1; D is uncertain. Deletions cut 5 bases from V and 5 bases from J, with 0 bases between. The CDR3 covers 9 residues. Germline lookup yields CDR1 MNHNY and CDR2 SVGAGI (reference sequence). The CDR3 sequence is CASSTEAFF. Here the CDR3 DNA reads TGTGCCAGCAGTACTGAAGCTTTCTTT.